The T cell receptor (beta chain) described here comes from a study of T cells after yellow fever vaccination. Study findings and constraints: Bulk-population clonotypes that are abundant could appear as contaminants in FACS-sorted repertoires.

TCRdb re-called the 5' RACE reads through MiXCR, storing one row per CDR3 protein. The table has some 97,000 distinct CDR3 sequences, about 6% seen once. A few counts support this clonotype. As yet, its antigen is unknown. Germline values: CDR1 SEHNR, CDR2 FQNEAQ (reference sequence). V lost 5 bases and J lost 5, with 7 bases in between. The CDR3 consists of 12 residues. This clonotype originated in a man aged 18 to 29 who received the YFV17D yellow fever vaccine. The chain carries TRBV7-9 and TRBJ2-1; maybe TRBD1 (6 bases). Sequencing used CD8+ T cells sorted from PBMCs, obtained 10 days after the yellow fever booster vaccination. The CDR3 protein is CASSGTNNEQFF. The DNA of the CDR3 is TGTGCCAGCAGCGGGACAAACAATGAGCAGTTCTTC.